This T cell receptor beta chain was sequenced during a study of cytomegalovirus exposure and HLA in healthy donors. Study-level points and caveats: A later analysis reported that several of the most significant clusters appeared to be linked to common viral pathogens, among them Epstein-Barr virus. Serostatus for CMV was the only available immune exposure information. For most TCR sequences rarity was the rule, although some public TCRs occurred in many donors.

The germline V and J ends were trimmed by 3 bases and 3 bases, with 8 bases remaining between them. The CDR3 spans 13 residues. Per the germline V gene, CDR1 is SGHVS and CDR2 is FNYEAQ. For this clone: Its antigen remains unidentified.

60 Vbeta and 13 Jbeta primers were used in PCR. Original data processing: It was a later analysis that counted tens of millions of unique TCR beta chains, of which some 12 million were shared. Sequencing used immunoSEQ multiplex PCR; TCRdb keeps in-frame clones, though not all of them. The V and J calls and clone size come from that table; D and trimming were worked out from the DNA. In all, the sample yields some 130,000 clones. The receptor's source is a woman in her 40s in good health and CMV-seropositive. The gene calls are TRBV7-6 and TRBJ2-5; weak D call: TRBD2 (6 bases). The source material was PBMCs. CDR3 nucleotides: TGTGCCAGCAGCTTTAGGAGGGAAGAGACCCAGTACTTC. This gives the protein CASSFRREETQYF.